The 29 T cell receptor beta chains reported below all come from one sample, sequenced in a study of early T cells in non-severe SARS-CoV-2 infection. MiXCR, run by TCRdb on the 5' RACE reads, gives a single entry per CDR3 protein. Here the sample spans tens of thousands of distinct CDR3 sequences, under 14% being singletons. Sequenced material: whole blood. All receptors come from an adult who was a healthcare worker with PCR-confirmed SARS-CoV-2 infection or an uninfected control (not recorded which).

This clonotype was seen only a few times. The chain couples TRBV2 to TRBJ2-7; D gene uncertain. The CDR3 has 11 residues. V was shortened by 2 bases and J by 3 bases, with 2 bases between the two germline ends. The germline gives CDR1 SNHLY, CDR2 FYNNEI. This chain's CDR3 is CASSEYYEQYF. CDR3 nucleotide sequence: TGTGCCAGCAGTGAATACTACGAGCAGTACTTC.

This clonotype was observed a handful of times. This sequence joins TRBV27 and TRBJ1-3; the D gene is possibly TRBD1 (6 bases). The CDR3 has 14 amino acids. The V gene's germline CDR1 is MNHEY and CDR2 SMNVEV (reference sequence). V was pared by 3 bases and J by 2 bases, with 8 bases between. The CDR3 DNA reads as TGTGCCAGCAGTTTCCCAGGGGCTGGAAACACCATATATTTT. Its translation is CASSFPGAGNTIYF.

This clonotype has more than one count but fewer than ten. The chain joins TRBV18 to TRBJ2-7; perhaps TRBD1 as D (6 bases). The CDR3 loop spans 14 amino acids. Trimming left V 0 bases short and J 7 bases short, with 13 bases between. Per germline, CDR1 KGHSH and CDR2 LQKENI. The CDR3 coding sequence is TGTGCCAGCTCACCACCTATGGGGGCGCGGGAGCAGTACTTC. It specifies CASSPPMGAREQYF.

This clonotype was detected only a few times. V gene TRBV19 combines with J gene TRBJ2-7; 9 bases match TRBD1. After removal of 3 bases from V and 2 bases from J, the junction contained 8 bases not matched to a gene. The germline gives CDR1 LNHDA, CDR2 SQIVND (reference sequence). The CDR3 has 16 amino acids. Here the CDR3 DNA reads TGTGCCAGTAGTATCCGGACAGGGGCCTCCACCTACGAGCAGTACTTC. This translates into CASSIRTGASTYEQYF.

This clonotype was seen ten or more times. CDR3 bases: TGCAGCGTTGAACTAGCGGGGGGATACGAGCAGTACTTC. Translated: CSVELAGGYEQYF. V gene TRBV29-1 combines with J gene TRBJ2-7; 11 positions match TRBD2. Trimming at V came to 2 bases and at J to 4 bases, leaving 1 base not matched to a gene. This CDR3 region has 13 residues. Per germline, CDR1 SQVTM and CDR2 ANQGSEA.

In its sample, this clonotype was seen a few times. The chain combines TRBV11-1 with TRBJ2-5; 8 nucleotides match TRBD1. Germline V CDR1 and CDR2: SGHAT, FQDESV (reference sequence). This CDR3 comprises 16 residues. V lost 5 bases, J lost 4 bases, and 12 bases stayed unmatched. The CDR3 DNA is TGTGCCAGCAGCCCCGTCAATGGACAGGGCGTAGAGACCCAGTACTTC. Its translation: CASSPVNGQGVETQYF.

This clonotype has at least ten counts. The chain is built from TRBV27 and TRBJ2-1, with 9 positions matching TRBD1. The CDR3 loop spans 19 amino acids. The V gene's germline CDR1 is MNHEY and CDR2 SMNVEV (reference sequence). The V segment lost 3 bases and the J segment 6 bases; nucleotides outside the gene matches: 18. CDR3 coding DNA: TGTGCCAGCAGTTTGGCTTTCCTGAGGAGGGGACAGGGCCGCAATGAGCAGTTCTTC. This gives the protein CASSLAFLRRGQGRNEQFF.

The chain couples TRBV12-3 or TRBV12-4 to TRBJ2-7, with D uncertain. The CDR3 spans 12 residues. Between the trimmed V and J ends, which lost 6 bases and 4 bases, there was a span of 10 bases. In DNA, the CDR3 is TGTGCCAGCAGCCCCACCCAATACGAGCAGTACTTC. Translated: CASSPTQYEQYF.

The V gene is TRBV13, the J gene TRBJ1-1; perhaps TRBD1 as D (5 bases). The V gene's germline CDR1 is PRHDT and CDR2 FYEKMQ (reference sequence). The CDR3 covers 14 residues. Trimming cost V 2 bases and J 5 bases, with 12 bases left between them. CDR3 sequence reads: CASSLFQGTTEAFF. The CDR3 DNA reads TGTGCCAGCAGCTTATTTCAGGGTACAACTGAAGCTTTCTTT.

Only a few counts were recorded for this clonotype. The rearrangement links TRBV5-1 to TRBJ1-1; D unresolved. Trimming took off 3 bases at V and 0 bases at J, with 9 bases between the two ends. This CDR3 is 14 amino acids long. Germline CDR1 is SGHRS and CDR2 is YFSETQ. The CDR3 region is CASSWSLMNTEAFF. In DNA, the CDR3 is TGCGCCAGCAGCTGGTCCCTAATGAACACTGAAGCTTTCTTT.

This clonotype was recorded at least ten times. The chain has TRBV29-1 and TRBJ2-1, with D hard to call. The germline V and J ends were trimmed by 5 bases and 0 bases, with 11 bases remaining between them. The CDR3 length is 14 residues. Germline V lookup: CDR1 SQVTM, CDR2 ANQGSEA. This chain's CDR3 is CSVRPQLSYNEQFF. CDR3 in DNA: TGCAGCGTTAGACCCCAACTCTCCTACAATGAGCAGTTCTTC.

The table lists this clonotype with a few counts. The genes are TRBV7-9 and TRBJ2-3; 10 nucleotides match TRBD2. The CDR3 length is 17 residues. The junction had 9 bases not matched to a gene; V was cut back by 4 bases and J by 2 bases. The germline V gene encodes CDR1 SEHNR and CDR2 FQNEAQ (reference sequence). The CDR3 sequence: CASSSGRLAGFTDTQYF. CDR3 bases: TGTGCCAGCAGCTCCGGACGACTAGCGGGTTTCACAGATACGCAGTATTTT.

In this sample, this clonotype turned up once. CDR3 amino acids: CASRLAGGRTGELFF. CDR3 nucleotides: TGTGCCAGCAGACTAGCGGGAGGGCGCACCGGGGAGCTGTTTTTT. This chain connects TRBV28 to TRBJ2-2; 13 bases line up with TRBD2. This CDR3 is built from 15 residues. Germline V gene sequence: CDR1 MDHEN, CDR2 SYDVKM. Unmatched junction bases numbered 2, after V lost 6 bases and J lost 4 bases.

The chain carries TRBV7-3 and TRBJ2-1; no firm D call. The V end lost 5 bases, the J end lost 0 bases, and 14 bases lay between the germline ends. Germline V lookup: CDR1 SGHTA, CDR2 FQGTGA. This CDR3 has 16 amino acids. CDR3 sequence (DNA): TGTGCCAGCAGCCCCAATAACCTGACCTCCTACAATGAGCAGTTCTTC. It translates to CASSPNNLTSYNEQFF.

The chain combines TRBV18 with TRBJ1-1; D call uncertain. From germline, CDR1 is KGHSH and CDR2 LQKENI. This CDR3 region has 15 residues. V was cut by 3 bases and J by 3 bases, with 14 bases left in between. The CDR3 is CASSPSMGRHTEAFF. DNA for the CDR3: TGTGCCAGCTCACCCTCGATGGGGAGGCACACTGAAGCTTTCTTT.

The chain employs TRBV20-1 and TRBJ2-6; D not certain. Per the germline V gene, CDR1 is DFQATT and CDR2 is SNEGSKA (reference sequence). Trimming took 6 bases from V and 2 from J, leaving 11 bases between them. The CDR3 length is 14 residues. Here the CDR3 reads CSAQRYTGANVLTF. The DNA for the CDR3 is TGCAGTGCCCAACGGTATACTGGGGCCAACGTCCTGACTTTC.

At least ten counts were recorded for this clonotype. The chain recombines TRBV5-1 with TRBJ2-1; TRBD1 matches 10 bases. CDR1 is SGHRS and CDR2 is YFSETQ in the germline V gene. V gave up 9 bases and J gave up 4 bases; unmatched junction bases: 16. This CDR3 comprises 17 residues. The CDR3 region is CATPLSGDRGGYNEQFF. In nucleotides, the CDR3 is TGCGCCACCCCACTCTCGGGGGACAGGGGAGGTTACAATGAGCAGTTCTTC.

This clonotype was found many times. The chain has TRBV29-1 and TRBJ1-5; possible D gene TRBD1, 6 bases. The germline CDR1 and CDR2 sequences are SQVTM and ANQGSEA. V lost 4 bases and J 6 bases, leaving 13 bases between the germline ends. CDR3 length: 13 residues. The CDR3 bases are TGCAGCGTTGTGTGGGGGCATGGTCAGCCCCAGCATTTT. Protein product: CSVVWGHGQPQHF.

This chain connects TRBV28 to TRBJ2-5; 10 nucleotides agree with TRBD2. CDR1 is MDHEN and CDR2 is SYDVKM in the germline V gene. The CDR3 consists of 17 residues. The V segment lost 2 bases and the J segment 3 bases; nucleotides outside the gene matches: 9. The chain's CDR3 is CASSLITGTSEKETQYF. The CDR3 DNA follows: TGTGCCAGCAGTTTAATCACCGGGACTAGCGAAAAAGAGACCCAGTACTTC.

This clonotype was recorded at least ten times. This sequence joins TRBV12-3 or TRBV12-4 and TRBJ2-5, with TRBD1 matching over 7 bases. The trim removed 5 bases at V and 2 bases at J, leaving 8 bases unmatched. CDR3 length: 15 amino acids. This CDR3 reads CASSPRQGDQETQYF. For the CDR3, the DNA is TGTGCCAGCAGTCCCCGACAGGGCGATCAAGAGACCCAGTACTTC.

In this sample, this clonotype turned up a few times. The chain carries TRBV7-9 and TRBJ2-1, with D tentatively TRBD1 (6 bases). The V gene lost 5 bases and the J gene lost 5 bases, with 16 bases spanning the gap. CDR1 is SEHNR, CDR2 FQNEAQ, per germline (reference sequence). This CDR3 contains 15 residues. The CDR3: CASSGGGFADNEQFF. CDR3 nucleotides: TGTGCCAGCAGCGGGGGCGGCTTCGCCGACAATGAGCAGTTCTTC.

At least ten counts were recorded for this clonotype. The chain uses TRBV7-3 and TRBJ2-7; D is possibly TRBD1 (6 bases). In germline, CDR1 is SGHTA, CDR2 FQGTGA. The CDR3 extends over 13 amino acids. Trimming cost V 4 bases and J 5 bases, with 12 bases left between them. In nucleotides, the CDR3 is TGTGCCAGCAGCTCAGGGGAATCCAACGAGCAGTACTTC. This gives the protein CASSSGESNEQYF.

V gene TRBV11-3 combines with J gene TRBJ2-5, with D perhaps TRBD2 (6 bases). The CDR3 extends over 15 amino acids. V was pared by 1 base and J by 4 bases, with 13 bases between. Germline CDR1 and CDR2: SGHNT and YENEEA. The CDR3 DNA follows: TGTGCCAGCAGCTTAGTTCCGGGAGCAGGAGAGACCCAGTACTTC. Encoded protein: CASSLVPGAGETQYF.

The chain is built from TRBV7-2 and TRBJ2-1; D is unresolved. Germline V gene lookup returns CDR1 SGHTA and CDR2 FQGNSA. Trimming took off 1 base at V and 1 base at J, with 5 bases between the two ends. The CDR3 covers 14 residues. The CDR3 DNA follows: TGTGCCAGCAGCTTAGGGTGGTCCTACAATGAGCAGTTCTTC. Translation gives CASSLGWSYNEQFF. The variable domain in full, completed from reference TRBV7-2 and TRBJ2-1, reads GAGVSQSPSNKVTEKGKDVELRCDPISGHTALYWYRQSLGQGLEFLIYFQGNSAPDKSGLPSDRFSAERTGGSVSTLTIQRTQQEDSAVYLCASSLGWSYNEQFFGPGTRLTVL.

The chain couples TRBV18 to TRBJ2-5; the D is unclear. The germline gives CDR1 KGHSH, CDR2 LQKENI. Trimming took 1 base from V and 2 from J, leaving 14 bases between them. This CDR3 contains 16 residues. The CDR3: CASSPLNPRLQETQYF. DNA of the CDR3: TGTGCCAGCTCACCACTAAACCCTCGACTTCAAGAGACCCAGTACTTC.

A few counts support this clonotype. The chain couples TRBV20-1 to TRBJ2-2; possible D gene TRBD1, 5 bases. With 3 bases removed from V and 4 bases from J, the gap between germline ends came to 12 bases. The germline V gene encodes CDR1 DFQATT and CDR2 SNEGSKA (reference sequence). The CDR3 runs to 14 residues. CDR3 in amino acids: CSARDKFITGELFF. The CDR3 bases are TGCAGTGCTAGGGACAAATTTATCACCGGGGAGCTGTTTTTT.

The chain uses TRBV10-2 and TRBJ2-1, with 10 bases identical to TRBD2. CDR1 is WSHSY, CDR2 SAAADI, per germline. The J segment lost 7 bases and the V segment lost 3 bases, leaving 9 bases of the junction unmatched. This CDR3 is 16 amino acids long. DNA of the CDR3: TGCGCCAGCAGTGAAACTAGCGGGATAATCGGGAATGAGCAGTTCTTC. Residues: CASSETSGIIGNEQFF.

The genes are TRBV2 and TRBJ2-2; D gene ambiguous. The CDR3 covers 16 residues. Germline V CDR1 and CDR2: SNHLY, FYNNEI. Trimming removed 4 bases at V and 0 bases at J, with 12 bases between. CDR3 sequence reads: CASSGWGYSNTGELFF. The DNA of the CDR3 is TGTGCCAGCAGTGGATGGGGTTATTCGAACACCGGGGAGCTGTTTTTT.

This clonotype occurred a few times. The J gene is TRBJ2-5, the V gene TRBV9; D remains unclear. Per germline, CDR1 SGDLS and CDR2 YYNGEE. The CDR3 contains 14 residues. Between the trimmed V and J ends, which lost 0 bases and 2 bases, there was a span of 8 bases. The CDR3 sequence: CASSVAASQETQYF. CDR3 nucleotides: TGTGCCAGCAGCGTAGCGGCTTCGCAAGAGACCCAGTACTTC.